The 16 T cell receptor beta chains listed next were all sequenced from one sample in a study of T-cell memory formation after mild COVID-19. TCRdb fed the 5' RACE reads into MiXCR, producing one record per CDR3 protein. The data contain hundreds of thousands of distinct CDR3 sequences, 28% of them seen just once; the ten biggest clones take up approximately 15%. The sequenced material came from PBMCs or a T cell subset sorted from them (not recorded which). These receptors were taken from an adult woman who had mild COVID-19 (a few samples of this study predate the infection). Cell type and time point are not known.

The chain employs TRBV5-1 and TRBJ2-3; 8 bases line up with TRBD1. Unmatched junction bases numbered 3, after V lost 4 bases and J lost 2 bases. Germline V gene data show CDR1 as SGHRS and CDR2 as YFSETQ. The CDR3 is 14 amino acids. CDR3 nucleotide sequence: TGCGCCAGCAGCGAGGGACAGGTCACAGATACGCAGTATTTT. As protein: CASSEGQVTDTQYF. Combining the CDR3 with reference TRBV5-1 and TRBJ2-3 gives the whole variable domain KAGVTQTPRYLIKTRGQQVTLSCSPISGHRSVSWYQQTPGQGLQFLFEYFSETQRNKGNFPGRFSGRQFSNSRSEMNVSTLELGDSALYLCASSEGQVTDTQYFGPGTRLTVL.

The chain has TRBV14 and TRBJ2-7; 10 bases map to TRBD1. Germline V gives CDR1 SGHDN, CDR2 FVKESK. This CDR3 region has 16 residues. V shed 3 bases and J 4 bases; nucleotides not matched to a gene: 9. The DNA of the CDR3 is TGTGCCAGCAGCCACGGCCGGGACAGGGGCGATTACGAGCAGTACTTC. It is translated as CASSHGRDRGDYEQYF.

The chain links TRBV3-1 to TRBJ1-4; 7 bases agree with TRBD1. J was trimmed by 14 bases and V by 4 bases; bases with no gene match: 7. Per germline, CDR1 LGHDT and CDR2 YNNKEL (reference sequence). This CDR3 comprises 12 residues. CDR3 sequence: CASSPLTGYLFF. In DNA, the CDR3 is TGTGCCAGCAGCCCCCTGACAGGGTACCTGTTTTTT.

The genes are TRBV7-2 and TRBJ2-7; 12 bases fit TRBD2. With 6 bases clipped from V and 6 bases from J, the junction kept 9 bases outside the gene matches. The CDR3 spans 15 residues. Germline CDR1 and CDR2: SGHTA and FQGNSA. The chain's CDR3 is CASSKGLAGTGEQYF. CDR3 nucleotides: TGTGCCAGCAGTAAAGGACTAGCGGGAACGGGCGAGCAGTACTTC. Full variable domain (missing parts from reference TRBV7-2 and TRBJ2-7): GAGVSQSPSNKVTEKGKDVELRCDPISGHTALYWYRQSLGQGLEFLIYFQGNSAPDKSGLPSDRFSAERTGGSVSTLTIQRTQQEDSAVYLCASSKGLAGTGEQYFGPGTRLTVT.

This sequence joins TRBV12-3 or TRBV12-4 and TRBJ2-1; 10 positions agree with TRBD1. The CDR3 is 14 residues long. V trimming: 5 bases; J trimming: 5 bases; junction bases outside the gene matches: 3. Here the CDR3 reads CASSRTGGHNEQFF. The CDR3 DNA sequence: TGTGCCAGCAGTCGGACAGGGGGGCACAATGAGCAGTTCTTC.

The genes are TRBV6-5 and TRBJ1-2; TRBD1 matches at 9 bases. V lost 7 bases and J lost 5; bases outside the gene matches: 11. This CDR3 is 15 amino acids long. CDR1 MNHEY and CDR2 SVGAGI come from the germline V gene. CDR3 sequence: CASTPGQGTSYGYTF. CDR3 sequence (DNA): TGTGCCAGCACCCCCGGACAGGGGACTTCATATGGCTACACCTTC.

This rearrangement joins TRBV20-1 to TRBJ1-1, with D tentatively TRBD1 (5 bases). This CDR3 has 14 residues. CDR1 is DFQATT and CDR2 is SNEGSKA in the germline V gene (reference sequence). V lost 0 bases and J lost 5, with 13 bases in between. Written as DNA, the CDR3 is TGCAGTGCTAGAGATGGGGGGACGGGAACTGAAGCTTTCTTT. Residues: CSARDGGTGTEAFF.

The gene calls are TRBV19 and TRBJ2-1; the match to TRBD2 covers 10 bases. J gave up 3 bases and V 6 bases, and 8 bases lay outside the gene matches. Germline-derived CDR1 and CDR2 are LNHDA and SQIVND (reference sequence). The CDR3 contains 16 residues. CDR3 amino acids: CASRHRGLAVYNEQFF. The CDR3 bases are TGTGCCAGTAGGCATCGCGGACTAGCGGTCTACAATGAGCAGTTCTTC. Based on the CDR3 plus reference TRBV19 and TRBJ2-1, the full variable domain is DGGITQSPKYLFRKEGQNVTLSCEQNLNHDAMYWYRQDPGQGLRLIYYSQIVNDFQKGDIAEGYSVSREKKESFPLTVTSAQKNPTAFYLCASRHRGLAVYNEQFFGPGTRLTVL.

The gene calls are TRBV20-1 and TRBJ2-3; TRBD2 aligns across 8 bases. J was trimmed by 4 bases and V by 1 base; bases with no gene match: 10. This CDR3 is built from 16 residues. Germline-derived CDR1 and CDR2 are DFQATT and SNEGSKA (reference sequence). This CDR3 reads CSARAKAGVRPDTQYF. The DNA of the CDR3 is TGCAGTGCTAGAGCCAAAGCGGGGGTTAGACCAGATACGCAGTATTTT.

This clonotype has a single count. V and J are TRBV24-1 and TRBJ2-7; TRBD1 matches at 8 bases. The trim removed 4 bases at V and 0 bases at J, leaving 13 bases unmatched. The CDR3 has 18 residues. CDR1 and CDR2 from the germline V gene are KGHDR and SFDVKD. This chain's CDR3 is CATSDPQTGTGSSYEQYF. CDR3 DNA: TGTGCCACCAGTGACCCTCAAACCGGGACAGGAAGCTCCTACGAGCAGTACTTC.

J is TRBJ2-3 and V is TRBV5-1; D gene unclear. CDR1 and CDR2 (germline): SGHRS, YFSETQ. The CDR3 contains 13 residues. Trimming stripped 1 base from V and 4 bases from J, with 7 bases between. The CDR3 DNA is TGCGCCAGCAGCTTGTACCCCGCAGATACGCAGTATTTT. As protein: CASSLYPADTQYF.

The chain has TRBV2 and TRBJ2-7; maybe TRBD2 (5 bases). Trimming removed 0 bases from V and 4 bases from J, with 16 bases in between. Germline loops: CDR1 SNHLY, CDR2 FYNNEI. The CDR3 has 16 amino acids. The CDR3 is CASSEAAQVWTYEQYF. The CDR3 nucleotides are TGTGCCAGCAGTGAAGCGGCCCAGGTATGGACTTACGAGCAGTACTTC.

The V and J genes are TRBV29-1 and TRBJ1-1, with D tentatively TRBD1 (6 bases). Germline CDR1 is SQVTM and CDR2 is ANQGSEA. The CDR3 has 11 residues. V shed 7 bases and J shed 4 bases, with 10 bases lying between them. For the CDR3, the DNA is TGCAGCGGGGCACAGGGCACTGAAGCTTTCTTT. Its protein product is CSGAQGTEAFF.

This clonotype was recorded a few times. The chain joins TRBV11-1 to TRBJ1-1; no firm D call. This CDR3 contains 14 residues. Trimming removed 3 bases at V and 1 base at J, with 9 bases between. CDR1 SGHAT and CDR2 FQDESV come from the germline V gene (reference sequence). CDR3 residues: CASSFLTENTEAFF. CDR3 DNA sequence: TGTGCCAGCAGCTTCCTGACGGAGAACACTGAAGCTTTCTTT.

This clonotype was counted ten times or more. The rearrangement links TRBV7-6 to TRBJ2-5; 9 bases line up with TRBD1. Germline lookup yields CDR1 SGHVS and CDR2 FNYEAQ. Germline trimming cut 4 bases from V and 5 bases from J; bases unmatched to any gene: 8. The CDR3 extends over 15 amino acids. The CDR3: CASSYGTGREETQYF. The CDR3 bases are TGTGCCAGCAGCTATGGGACAGGGAGGGAGGAGACCCAGTACTTC.

This clonotype showed up just once. The chain combines TRBV12-5 with TRBJ1-1; maybe TRBD1 (6 bases). V was cut by 4 bases and J by 6 bases, with 12 bases left in between. Germline lookup yields CDR1 LGHNT and CDR2 FRNRAP. There are 13 residues in the CDR3. CDR3 protein: CASGYGGGPEAFF. CDR3 sequence (DNA): TGTGCTAGTGGTTACGGAGGGGGGCCTGAAGCTTTCTTT.